This passage covers 11 T cell receptor beta chains from one sample sequenced in a study of spatial heterogeneity in lung cancer. One entry per CDR3 protein, called by TCRdb with MiXCR from the 5' RACE reads. The sample contains under 40,000 distinct CDR3 sequences, approximately 5.6% of which appear only once. Time point specified: sample taken at primary tumor resection. The sequencing used PBMCs, collected at surgery. Source of these receptors: a female donor with early-stage non-small cell lung cancer.

This clonotype has a handful of counts. The junction departs from germline at one end; a sequencing error may be responsible. The rearrangement joins TRBV5-4 to TRBJ2-7, with no clear D. Germline V gene data show CDR1 as SGHNT and CDR2 as YYREEE (reference sequence). This CDR3 is built from 14 residues. The CDR3, as DNA: TGTGCCAGCAGAGGGTCCTCCGGCTCCGACGAGCAGTACTTC. Translating gives CASRGSSGSDEQYF.

This clonotype was counted a few times. This chain joins TRBV10-3 and TRBJ2-7, with D perhaps matching TRBD1 (6 bases). This CDR3 has 14 residues. Trimming shortened V by 8 bases and J by 0 bases, and 14 bases separated the two germline ends. Germline CDR1 reads ENHRY; CDR2 reads SYGVKD. The CDR3 DNA reads TGTGCCATCGCCTCGACAGGTTTCTCCTACGAGCAGTACTTC. Its protein is CAIASTGFSYEQYF.

This clonotype was counted at least ten times. The chain recombines TRBV11-2 with TRBJ1-1, with D possibly TRBD1 on 5 matching bases. The CDR3 is 15 amino acids. The germline V gene has CDR1 SGHAT and CDR2 FQNNGV. V was shortened by 6 bases and J by 4 bases, with 18 bases between the two germline ends. CDR3 sequence reads: CASRNKGLRGTEAFF. The CDR3 nucleotides read TGTGCCAGCAGGAATAAGGGACTCCGAGGCACTGAAGCTTTCTTT.

This clonotype has ten or more counts. This chain links TRBV20-1 with TRBJ2-7; 9 bases line up with TRBD2. J was trimmed by 2 bases and V by 1 base; bases with no gene match: 6. Germline V lookup: CDR1 DFQATT, CDR2 SNEGSKA (reference sequence). This CDR3 comprises 15 residues. The CDR3 region has the DNA TGCAGTGCTAGAGGCCTAGCGGGGAAGGCCTACGAGCAGTACTTC. This codes for CSARGLAGKAYEQYF.

The table lists this clonotype with many counts. This rearrangement joins TRBV3-1 to TRBJ1-1; weak D call: TRBD1 (5 bases). The V end lost 4 bases, the J end lost 1 base, and 16 bases lay between the germline ends. The germline CDR1 and CDR2 sequences are LGHDT and YNNKEL (reference sequence). The CDR3 is made up of 16 amino acids. The CDR3 coding sequence is TGTGCCAGCAGCCCCCACGGGAGGGGCGGGAACACTGAAGCTTTCTTT. This sequence encodes CASSPHGRGGNTEAFF.

This rearrangement joins TRBV4-3 to TRBJ1-6, with a possible D match to TRBD1 (6 bases). Trimming removed 1 base from V and 8 bases from J, with 9 bases in between. The V gene's germline CDR1 is LGHNA and CDR2 YSLEER. There are 14 residues in the CDR3. Written as DNA, the CDR3 is TGCGCCAGCAGCCAAGCCTCAGGGGATTCACCCCTCCACTTT. Residues: CASSQASGDSPLHF.

This clonotype was seen at least ten times. The chain uses TRBV7-3 and TRBJ2-2; 8 bases map to TRBD1. Looked up from germline, CDR1 is SGHTA and CDR2 is FQGTGA. This CDR3 has 16 amino acids. Unmatched junction bases numbered 11, after V lost 6 bases and J lost 5 bases. The chain's CDR3 is CASSRTGSVGTGELFF. The CDR3 nucleotides are TGTGCCAGCAGTCGGACAGGGAGTGTGGGGACCGGGGAGCTGTTTTTT. Combining the CDR3 with reference TRBV7-3 and TRBJ2-2 gives the whole variable domain GAGVSQTPSNKVTEKGKYVELRCDPISGHTALYWYRQSLGQGPEFLIYFQGTGAADDSGLPNDRFFAVRPEGSVSTLKIQRTERGDSAVYLCASSRTGSVGTGELFFGEGSRLTVL.

This clonotype was seen repeatedly, ten times or more. The genes are TRBV9 and TRBJ1-5, with no clear D. V dropped 4 bases and J dropped 6 bases, with 11 bases sitting between them. Germline assignment: CDR1 SGDLS and CDR2 YYNGEE. The CDR3 is made up of 13 amino acids. CDR3 in DNA: TGTGCCAGCAGCCCCTCCCCAGGTCAGCCCCAGCATTTT. Its translation: CASSPSPGQPQHF.

This clonotype was picked up a small number of times. This sequence may be a read error, since a much larger clone differs from it by one base. J is TRBJ2-3 and V is TRBV4-3; D call uncertain. This CDR3 has 14 amino acids. CDR1 LGHNA and CDR2 YSLEER come from the germline V gene. The DNA of the CDR3 is TGCGTCAGCAGCAAGGCAGGCTCCACAGATACGCAGTATTTT. Its translation: CVSSKAGSTDTQYF.

This clonotype was seen a handful of times. The chain joins TRBV7-2 to TRBJ1-1; D gene unclear. V gave up 5 bases and J gave up 5 bases, with 15 bases separating them. Germline lookup yields CDR1 SGHTA and CDR2 FQGNSA. The CDR3 extends over 14 amino acids. CDR3 nucleotides: TGTGCCAGCAGCCTACGGTTCGGGGAAACTGAAGCTTTCTTT. It codes for CASSLRFGETEAFF.

This clonotype occurred a few times. The chain combines TRBV28 with TRBJ1-5; D remains unclear. CDR3 length: 12 amino acids. Germline V gene data show CDR1 as MDHEN and CDR2 as SYDVKM. V was clipped by 5 bases and J by 3 bases, with 5 bases between them. The CDR3 DNA reads TGTGCCAGCAGTAACTACAATCAGCCCCAGCATTTT. Amino acids: CASSNYNQPQHF.